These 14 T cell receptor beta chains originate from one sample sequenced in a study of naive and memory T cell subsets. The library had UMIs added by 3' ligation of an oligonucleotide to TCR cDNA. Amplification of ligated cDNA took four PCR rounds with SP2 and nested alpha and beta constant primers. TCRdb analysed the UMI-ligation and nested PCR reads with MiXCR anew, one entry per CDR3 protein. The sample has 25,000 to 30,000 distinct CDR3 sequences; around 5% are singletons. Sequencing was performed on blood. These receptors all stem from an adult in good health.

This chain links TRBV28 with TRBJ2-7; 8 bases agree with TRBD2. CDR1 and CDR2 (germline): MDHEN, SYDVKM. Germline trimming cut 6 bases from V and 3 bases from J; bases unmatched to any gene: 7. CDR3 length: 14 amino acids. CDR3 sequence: CASRIRGGYYEQYF. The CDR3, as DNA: TGTGCCAGCAGGATACGGGGGGGGTACTACGAGCAGTACTTC.

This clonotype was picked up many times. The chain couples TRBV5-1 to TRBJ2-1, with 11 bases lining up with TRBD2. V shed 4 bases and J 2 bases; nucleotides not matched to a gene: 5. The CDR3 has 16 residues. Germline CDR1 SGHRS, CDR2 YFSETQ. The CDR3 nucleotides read TGCGCCAGCAGCAAAGGGACTAGCGGACCCTACAATGAGCAGTTCTTC. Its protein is CASSKGTSGPYNEQFF.

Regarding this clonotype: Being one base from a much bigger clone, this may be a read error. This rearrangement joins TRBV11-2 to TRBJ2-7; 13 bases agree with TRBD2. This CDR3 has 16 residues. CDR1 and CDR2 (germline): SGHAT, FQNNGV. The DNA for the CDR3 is TGTGCCGGCAGGTCGCCTGGGACTAGCGGGATTTACGAGCAGTACTTC. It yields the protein CAGRSPGTSGIYEQYF.

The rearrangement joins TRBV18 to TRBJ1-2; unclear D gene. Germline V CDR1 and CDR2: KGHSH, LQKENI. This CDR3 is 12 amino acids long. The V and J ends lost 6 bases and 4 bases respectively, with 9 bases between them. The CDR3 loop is CASSPAGYGYTF. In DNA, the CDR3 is TGTGCCAGCTCGCCCGCGGGCTATGGCTACACCTTC. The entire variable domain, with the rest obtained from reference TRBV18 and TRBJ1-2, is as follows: NAGVMQNPRHLVRRRGQEARLRCSPMKGHSHVYWYRQLPEEGLKFMVYLQKENIIDESGMPKERFSAEFPKEGPSILRIQQVVRGDSAAYFCASSPAGYGYTFGSGTRLTVV.

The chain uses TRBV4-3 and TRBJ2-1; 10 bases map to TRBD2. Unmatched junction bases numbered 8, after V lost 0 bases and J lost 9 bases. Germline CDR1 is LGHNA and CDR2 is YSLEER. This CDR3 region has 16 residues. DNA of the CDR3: TGCGCCAGCAGCCAAGATGGGCTAGCGGGAGCGGTTGAGCAGTTCTTC. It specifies CASSQDGLAGAVEQFF.

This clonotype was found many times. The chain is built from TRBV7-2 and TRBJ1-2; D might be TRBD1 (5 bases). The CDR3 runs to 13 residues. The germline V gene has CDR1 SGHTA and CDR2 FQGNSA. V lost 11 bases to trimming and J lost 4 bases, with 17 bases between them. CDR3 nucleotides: TGTGCCTCCTCTCGGGGGGGTCTCTATGGCTACACCTTC. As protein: CASSRGGLYGYTF.

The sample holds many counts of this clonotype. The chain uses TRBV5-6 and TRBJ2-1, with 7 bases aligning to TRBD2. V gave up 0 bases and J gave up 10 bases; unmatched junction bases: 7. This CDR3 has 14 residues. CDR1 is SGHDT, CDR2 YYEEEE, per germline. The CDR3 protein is CASSLGLALREQFF. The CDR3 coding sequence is TGTGCCAGCAGCTTGGGACTAGCCCTCCGGGAGCAGTTCTTC.

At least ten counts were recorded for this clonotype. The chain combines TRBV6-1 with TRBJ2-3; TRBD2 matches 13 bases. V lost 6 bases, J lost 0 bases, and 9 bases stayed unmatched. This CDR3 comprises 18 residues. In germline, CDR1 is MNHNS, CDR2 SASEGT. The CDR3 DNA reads TGTGCCAGCAGCGACACCGGGACTAGCGGGACTAGCACAGATACGCAGTATTTT. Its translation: CASSDTGTSGTSTDTQYF.

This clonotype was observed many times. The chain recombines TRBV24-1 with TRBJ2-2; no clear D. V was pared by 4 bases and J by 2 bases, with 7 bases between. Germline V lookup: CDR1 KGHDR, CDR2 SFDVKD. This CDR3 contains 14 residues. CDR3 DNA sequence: TGTGCCACCAGTGACTTGGATAACACCGGGGAGCTGTTTTTT. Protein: CATSDLDNTGELFF.

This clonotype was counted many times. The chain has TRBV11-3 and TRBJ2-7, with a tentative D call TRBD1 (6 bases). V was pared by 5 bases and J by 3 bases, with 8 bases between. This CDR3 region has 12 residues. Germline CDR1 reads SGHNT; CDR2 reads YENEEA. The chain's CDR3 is CASSLTGYEQYF. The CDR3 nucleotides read TGTGCCAGCAGCCTGACAGGCTACGAGCAGTACTTC.

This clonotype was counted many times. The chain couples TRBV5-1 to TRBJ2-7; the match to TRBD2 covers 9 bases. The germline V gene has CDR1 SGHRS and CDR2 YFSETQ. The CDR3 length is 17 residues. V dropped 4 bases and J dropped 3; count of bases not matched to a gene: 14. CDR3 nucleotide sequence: TGCGCCAGCAGCCTATCGAGGGGTAGCGGGAGTTTCTACGAGCAGTACTTC. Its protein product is CASSLSRGSGSFYEQYF.

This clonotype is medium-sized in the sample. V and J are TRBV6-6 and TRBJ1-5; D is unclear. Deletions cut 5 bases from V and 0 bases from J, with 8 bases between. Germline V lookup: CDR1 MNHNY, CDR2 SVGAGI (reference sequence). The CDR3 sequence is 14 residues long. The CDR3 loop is CASSLRHSNQPQHF. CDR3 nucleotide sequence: TGTGCCAGCAGTCTACGTCATAGCAATCAGCCCCAGCATTTT.

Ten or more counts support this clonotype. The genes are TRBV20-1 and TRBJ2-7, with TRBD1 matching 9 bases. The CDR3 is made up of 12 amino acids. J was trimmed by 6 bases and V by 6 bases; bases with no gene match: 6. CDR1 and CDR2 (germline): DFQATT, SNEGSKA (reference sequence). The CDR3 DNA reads TGCAGTGCCCAACAGGGGGCGTCCGAGCAGTACTTC. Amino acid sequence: CSAQQGASEQYF.

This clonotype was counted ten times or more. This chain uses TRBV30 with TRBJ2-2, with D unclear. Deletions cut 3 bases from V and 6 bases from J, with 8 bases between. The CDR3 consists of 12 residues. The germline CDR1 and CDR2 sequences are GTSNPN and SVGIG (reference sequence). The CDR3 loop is CAWSLVAGELFF. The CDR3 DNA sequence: TGTGCCTGGAGCTTAGTAGCCGGGGAGCTGTTTTTT. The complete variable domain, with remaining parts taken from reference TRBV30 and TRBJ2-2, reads SQTIHQWPATLVQPVGSPLSLECTVEGTSNPNLYWYRQAAGRGLQLLFYSVGIGQISSEVPQNLSASRPQDRQFILSSKKLLLSDSGFYLCAWSLVAGELFFGEGSRLTVL.